The 16 T cell receptor beta chains below come from one sample, sequenced in a study of T cell responses to AZD1222 COVID-19 vaccine (dated by TCRdb to the early 2020s). The library came from the immunoSEQ multiplex PCR assay. This immuneACCESS table, as held by TCRdb, lists in-frame sequences with V and J called but not all clones. Of the missing ones, under half trace to an unresolved V gene in checked studies; the others have no known cause. The sample yields roughly 130,000 clones; 80% to 95% were counted once. The ten most abundant clones make up approximately 3.4% of the sample. In the paper's terms, the time point label means: baseline before first vaccination. The source was peripheral blood, collected on day 0 of AZD1222 vaccination. These receptors were taken from an adult in good health.

This chain joins TRBV6-5 and TRBJ2-7; 9 bases are shared with TRBD2. This CDR3 region has 12 residues. Germline CDR1 MNHEY, CDR2 SVGAGI. Trimming cost V 7 bases and J 6 bases; bases outside gene matches: 4. The CDR3 DNA follows: TGTGCCAGCAAAGGACTAGCGCGCGAGCAGTACTTC. This translates into CASKGLAREQYF.

The rearrangement links TRBV27 to TRBJ1-4; no reliable D call. Germline CDR1 and CDR2: MNHEY and SMNVEV (reference sequence). The CDR3 runs 17 residues. Between the trimmed V and J ends, which lost 5 bases and 4 bases, there was a span of 20 bases. CDR3 loop: CASSPSRAAVLNEKLFF. Written as DNA, the CDR3 is TGTGCCAGCAGTCCCAGCCGGGCGGCAGTCCTTAATGAAAAACTGTTTTTT.

The V and J genes are TRBV5-1 and TRBJ1-4; D is possibly TRBD1 (6 bases). There are 16 residues in the CDR3. Germline V gene lookup returns CDR1 SGHRS and CDR2 YFSETQ. V was pared by 0 bases and J by 10 bases, with 19 bases between. The CDR3 loop reads CASSLEGQIRRRKLFF. Here the CDR3 DNA reads TGCGCCAGCAGCTTGGAAGGACAGATACGAAGACGAAAACTGTTTTTT.

This rearrangement joins TRBV30 to TRBJ1-5; 7 bases are shared with TRBD1. The CDR3 is 12 residues long. Germline loops: CDR1 GTSNPN, CDR2 SVGIG (reference sequence). V dropped 4 bases and J dropped 6; count of bases not matched to a gene: 3. DNA for the CDR3: TGTGCCTGGAACAGGGGCAGTCAGCCCCAGCATTTT. Encoded protein: CAWNRGSQPQHF.

The chain couples TRBV6-2 or TRBV6-3 to TRBJ2-3, with 8 bases identical to TRBD1. Trimming cost V 2 bases and J 2 bases; bases outside gene matches: 6. Germline V gives CDR1 MNHEY, CDR2 SVGEGT. CDR3 length equals 16 residues. CDR3 region: CASSYHGRGPTDTQYF. CDR3 in DNA: TGTGCCAGCAGTTACCACGGCAGGGGGCCCACAGATACGCAGTATTTT.

The V call is TRBV27, the J call TRBJ1-1; maybe TRBD1 (6 bases). The germline CDR1 and CDR2 sequences are MNHEY and SMNVEV (reference sequence). V was clipped by 3 bases and J by 5 bases, with 13 bases between them. The length of the CDR3 is 14 residues. The CDR3 DNA is TGTGCCAGCAGTTTCGACAGGCGAGGGACTGAAGCTTTCTTT. Translated: CASSFDRRGTEAFF.

The chain couples TRBV11-2 to TRBJ1-4; TRBD1 matches 9 bases. The V gene's germline CDR1 is SGHAT and CDR2 FQNNGV. V gave up 6 bases and J gave up 7 bases; unmatched junction bases: 3. This CDR3 spans 13 amino acids. The CDR3 region has the DNA TGTGCCAGCAGGGACAGGGGTTTTGAAAAACTGTTTTTT. It yields the protein CASRDRGFEKLFF.

The chain is built from TRBV5-1 and TRBJ1-4, with a weak D call TRBD1 (5 bases). The V end lost 0 bases, the J end lost 8 bases, and 5 bases lay between the germline ends. This CDR3 contains 12 residues. CDR1 is SGHRS and CDR2 is YFSETQ in the germline V gene. The CDR3 loop is CASSLGGEKLFF. The CDR3 DNA sequence: TGCGCCAGCAGCTTGGGGGGGGAAAAACTGTTTTTT.

The CDR3 sequence is CATSTRGAGEQFF. The CDR3 bases are TGTGCCACCAGTACTAGAGGGGCTGGTGAGCAGTTCTTC. The J gene is TRBJ2-1, the V gene TRBV24-1; D may correspond to TRBD1 or TRBD2 (5 bases each). Germline CDR1 is KGHDR and CDR2 is SFDVKD. Trimming left V 6 bases short and J 9 bases short, with 14 bases between. The CDR3 length is 13 residues.

The chain joins TRBV6-1 to TRBJ2-7, with TRBD1 identical over 8 bases. Germline CDR1 reads MNHNS; CDR2 reads SASEGT. The CDR3 totals 19 residues. Losses at the gene ends were 4 bases for V and 2 bases for J; bases not matched to a gene: 19. CDR3 sequence (DNA): TGTGCCAGCAGTGCGCAGGGGGCTGGTAGCGACAACCGCCCCTACGAGCAGTACTTC. Translating it yields CASSAQGAGSDNRPYEQYF.

The genes are TRBV6-5 and TRBJ2-2; D might be TRBD1 or TRBD2, each matching 5 bases. V was pared by 10 bases and J by 5 bases, with 17 bases between. Germline CDR1 MNHEY, CDR2 SVGAGI. This CDR3 region has 14 residues. CDR3 nucleotides: TGTGCCACCGGGACCGGGTGGGGGACCGGGGAGCTGTTTTTT. Its translation: CATGTGWGTGELFF.

The chain is built from TRBV18 and TRBJ2-7, with 7 positions matching TRBD2. Germline V gives CDR1 KGHSH, CDR2 LQKENI. With 3 bases clipped from V and 2 bases from J, the junction kept 7 bases outside the gene matches. The CDR3 has 15 amino acids. The DNA of the CDR3 is TGTGCCAGCTCACCGCGGGCTAGCGGCGCCTACGAGCAGTACTTC. Residues: CASSPRASGAYEQYF.

This rearrangement joins TRBV4-1 to TRBJ2-1; D possibly uses TRBD1 or TRBD2 (5 bases each). The germline gives CDR1 MGHRA, CDR2 YSYEKL. This CDR3 is built from 19 residues. Trimming pared 0 bases from V and 0 bases from J, leaving 18 bases between. In DNA form, the CDR3 reads TGCGCCAGCAGCCAAGATTTTTACGGGGCCCGGTTCTCCTACAATGAGCAGTTCTTC. Encoded protein: CASSQDFYGARFSYNEQFF.

The chain couples TRBV5-4 to TRBJ2-7; TRBD1 agrees at 8 bases. CDR1 SGHNT and CDR2 YYREEE come from the germline V gene (reference sequence). The V gene end was trimmed by 4 bases and the J gene end by 2 bases; junction bases not matched to a gene: 8. The CDR3 runs 15 residues. For the CDR3, the DNA is TGTGCCAGCAGCCACTCGGCGACAGGGGCCTACGAGCAGTACTTC. Its protein product is CASSHSATGAYEQYF.

The CDR3 DNA reads as TGTGCCAGCAGCGTACAGGTCGGGGGCACTGAAGCTTTCTTT. It translates to CASSVQVGGTEAFF. This chain connects TRBV9 to TRBJ1-1, with D tentatively TRBD1 (5 bases). The V gene's germline CDR1 is SGDLS and CDR2 YYNGEE. CDR3 length: 14 amino acids. Trimming pared 1 base from V and 4 bases from J, leaving 11 bases between.

The CDR3 loop is CASTGTNTGLYGYTF. CDR3 DNA sequence: TGTGCCAGCACTGGCACCAATACGGGGCTATATGGCTACACCTTC. This sequence joins TRBV27 and TRBJ1-2; TRBD1 might be the D (5 bases). CDR3 length: 15 residues. CDR1 is MNHEY, CDR2 SMNVEV, per germline (reference sequence). V was shortened by 7 bases and J by 5 bases, with 20 bases between the two germline ends.